What follows are 21 T cell receptor beta chains derived from one specimen sequenced in a study of control samples from healthy donors and cancer patients. Assay: immunoSEQ multiplex PCR; the TCRdb copy retains only in-frame clones and omits some. The table shows about 150,000 clones, with 93% occurring only once. Sequencing input: blood. These receptor sequences come from a man aged 18 to 30 in good health.

The gene calls are TRBV7-6 and TRBJ1-6; D not certain. Germline lookup yields CDR1 SGHVS and CDR2 FNYEAQ. The CDR3 length is 15 residues. V was pared by 5 bases and J by 9 bases, with 17 bases between. The CDR3 reads CASSPSGNGRSPLHF. The CDR3 DNA sequence: TGTGCCAGCAGCCCCAGTGGGAATGGGCGTTCACCCCTCCACTTT.

V usage is TRBV21-1 and J usage is TRBJ2-7; the table's D call of TRBD2 was not tested on the DNA. TRBV21-1 is tagged as a pseudogene. CDR3 size: 15 residues. The CDR3 bases are TGTGCCAGCAGCAAGGGACTAGCGGGAGTGCACGAGCAGTACTTC. Residues: CASSKGLAGVHEQYF.

This rearrangement joins TRBV3-1 (or the pseudogene TRBV3-2) to TRBJ2-7; 8 bases agree with TRBD1. CDR1 and CDR2 (germline): LGHDT, YNNKEL (reference sequence). V lost 7 bases to trimming and J lost 2 bases; unmatched junction nucleotides: 1. This CDR3 is built from 12 residues. For the CDR3, the DNA is TGTGCCAGCACGGGACAGGCCTACGAGCAGTACTTC. Translated: CASTGQAYEQYF.

The rearrangement links TRBV9 to TRBJ1-6; D uncertain. Germline V lookup: CDR1 SGDLS, CDR2 YYNGEE. CDR3 length equals 13 residues. V dropped 7 bases and J dropped 7 bases, with 12 bases sitting between them. CDR3 amino acids: CASRDMDNSPLHF. CDR3 coding DNA: TGTGCCAGCCGCGACATGGACAATTCACCCCTCCACTTT.

The table lists this clone with a count of one. The V gene is TRBV21-1, the J gene TRBJ2-7; the D call in the table, TRBD2, was not verified against the DNA. TRBV21-1 is annotated as a pseudogene. The CDR3 has 16 residues. The CDR3 loop reads CASTPPGPSGRCEQYF. The CDR3 DNA reads TGTGCCAGCACCCCGCCAGGCCCTAGCGGGAGATGCGAGCAGTACTTC.

The rearrangement uses TRBV30 and TRBJ1-1, with TRBD1 identical over 10 bases. Germline-derived CDR1 and CDR2 are GTSNPN and SVGIG (reference sequence). V shed 3 bases, J shed 3 bases, and the junction held 1 base outside the gene matches. The length of the CDR3 is 13 residues. Here the CDR3 DNA reads TGTGCCTGGAGGACAGGGGGCTACACTGAAGCTTTCTTT. This gives the protein CAWRTGGYTEAFF. Complete variable domain (other parts from reference TRBV30 and TRBJ1-1): SQTIHQWPATLVQPVGSPLSLECTVEGTSNPNLYWYRQAAGRGLQLLFYSVGIGQISSEVPQNLSASRPQDRQFILSSKKLLLSDSGFYLCAWRTGGYTEAFFGQGTRLTVV.

The chain recombines TRBV10-2 with TRBJ2-2, with 9 bases aligning to TRBD1. Germline V lookup: CDR1 WSHSY, CDR2 SAAADI. The CDR3 is 15 residues long. V lost 6 bases and J lost 2; bases outside the gene matches: 4. CDR3 nucleotide sequence: TGCGCCAGCAGACCGGGACAGGGCAACACCGGGGAGCTGTTTTTT. Residues: CASRPGQGNTGELFF.

This clone was counted once. The V gene is TRBV3-1 (or the pseudogene TRBV3-2), the J gene TRBJ1-4; D remains unclear. This CDR3 comprises 15 residues. Germline V gene sequence: CDR1 LGHDT, CDR2 YNNKEL (reference sequence). V lost 4 bases to trimming and J lost 0 bases, with 9 bases between them. In DNA, the CDR3 is TGTGCCAGCAGCCTATATCTAGCAACTAATGAAAAACTGTTTTTT. Protein: CASSLYLATNEKLFF.

This clone was recorded only once. The sample has other DNA sequences that encode this CDR3 too. The V gene is TRBV7-9, the J gene TRBJ2-1; D might be TRBD2 (6 bases). Germline V gives CDR1 SEHNR, CDR2 FQNEAQ (reference sequence). V lost 0 bases and J 3 bases, leaving 6 bases between the germline ends. This CDR3 is 14 amino acids long. The chain's CDR3 is CASSLASGYNEQFF. CDR3 nucleotides: TGTGCCAGCAGCTTAGCTAGCGGCTACAATGAGCAGTTCTTC.

The chain employs TRBV2 and TRBJ1-2; no definite D call. Trimming pared 5 bases from V and 4 bases from J, leaving 17 bases between. This CDR3 is 15 amino acids long. CDR1 SNHLY and CDR2 FYNNEI come from the germline V gene. CDR3 sequence (DNA): TGTGCCAGCAGTTTCACGGACGGAGCAATCTATGGCTACACCTTC. Translation gives CASSFTDGAIYGYTF.

The genes are TRBV27 and TRBJ2-7; the D gene is possibly TRBD2 (5 bases). The germline V and J ends were trimmed by 2 bases and 4 bases, with 6 bases remaining between them. Germline loops: CDR1 MNHEY, CDR2 SMNVEV (reference sequence). The CDR3 runs 12 residues. As DNA, the CDR3 is TGTGCCAGCAGTTTAAGAGGGTACGAGCAGTACTTC. As protein: CASSLRGYEQYF.

This sequence joins TRBV13 and TRBJ1-1, with TRBD1 as a possible D gene (6 bases). Germline CDR1 and CDR2: PRHDT and FYEKMQ (reference sequence). The germline V and J ends were trimmed by 3 bases and 3 bases, with 11 bases remaining between them. The CDR3 spans 14 residues. Here the CDR3 reads CASSLEGGDTEAFF. The CDR3 DNA follows: TGTGCCAGCAGCTTGGAGGGGGGAGACACTGAAGCTTTCTTT.

This chain uses TRBV6-5 with TRBJ2-7; either TRBD1 or TRBD2 may fit D (6 bases each). Between the trimmed V and J ends, which lost 5 bases and 3 bases, there was a span of 17 bases. Germline CDR1 reads MNHEY; CDR2 reads SVGAGI. The CDR3 loop spans 15 amino acids. The CDR3 nucleotides are TGTGCCAGCAGTAGGAGGGGACACTCCGGCTACGAGCAGTACTTC. Protein: CASSRRGHSGYEQYF.

The J gene is TRBJ1-1, the V gene TRBV10-3; possibly TRBD1 for D (5 bases). The V gene's germline CDR1 is ENHRY and CDR2 SYGVKD. The CDR3 contains 16 residues. V was cut by 7 bases and J by 1 base, with 19 bases left in between. CDR3 loop: CAINGGIGRENTEAFF. DNA for the CDR3: TGTGCCATCAATGGGGGTATCGGGAGGGAGAACACTGAAGCTTTCTTT.

This chain uses TRBV19 with TRBJ1-2; 8 nucleotides align to TRBD1. After removal of 0 bases from V and 5 bases from J, the junction contained 11 bases not matched to a gene. The germline V gene encodes CDR1 LNHDA and CDR2 SQIVND (reference sequence). This CDR3 contains 17 residues. This CDR3 reads CASSIDRLGTGLYGYTF. CDR3 bases: TGTGCCAGTAGTATAGACCGACTTGGGACAGGACTATATGGCTACACCTTC.

The V and J genes are TRBV3-1 (or the pseudogene TRBV3-2) and TRBJ1-6; D gene uncertain. The length of the CDR3 is 12 residues. In germline, CDR1 is LGHDT, CDR2 YNNKEL (reference sequence). V lost 3 bases and J 7 bases, leaving 4 bases between the germline ends. The CDR3 region has the DNA TGTGCCAGCAGCCATGGCAATTCACCCCTCCACTTT. As protein: CASSHGNSPLHF.

The V and J genes are TRBV19 and TRBJ1-5, with TRBD1 identical over 7 bases. Germline CDR1 LNHDA, CDR2 SQIVND (reference sequence). After removal of 3 bases from V and 0 bases from J, the junction contained 8 bases not matched to a gene. The CDR3 spans 17 residues. The CDR3, as DNA: TGTGCCAGTAGTATTATGGGACAGAGACATAGCAATCAGCCCCAGCATTTT. The encoded protein is CASSIMGQRHSNQPQHF.

V gene TRBV5-5 combines with J gene TRBJ1-1; a possible D gene is TRBD1 (5 bases). The CDR3 runs 15 residues. The V gene lost 0 bases and the J gene lost 2 bases, with 11 bases spanning the gap. The germline V gene encodes CDR1 SGHKS and CDR2 YYEKEE (reference sequence). The CDR3 loop reads CASSLVDRDNTEAFF. Written as DNA, the CDR3 is TGTGCCAGCAGCTTGGTTGATAGGGACAACACTGAAGCTTTCTTT.

The rearrangement uses TRBV7-8 and TRBJ2-7, with D possibly called TRBD1 or TRBD2 (5 bases each). The CDR3 spans 16 residues. The V gene lost 8 bases and the J gene lost 3 bases, with 23 bases spanning the gap. Per germline, CDR1 SGHVS and CDR2 FQNEAQ. The CDR3 sequence: CASGDGTVLSGYEQYF. Here the CDR3 DNA reads TGTGCCAGCGGGGACGGGACCGTCTTGTCCGGCTACGAGCAGTACTTC.

The chain has TRBV10-3 and TRBJ2-3; 7 bases line up with TRBD1. The CDR3 totals 13 residues. The V gene's germline CDR1 is ENHRY and CDR2 SYGVKD. The V gene end was trimmed by 7 bases and the J gene end by 1 base; junction bases not matched to a gene: 2. CDR3 sequence (DNA): TGTGCCATCACTCAGGGGGGCACAGATACGCAGTATTTT. The encoded protein is CAITQGGTDTQYF.

The table lists this clone with a count of one. V gene TRBV2 combines with J gene TRBJ1-4, with D unclear. Trimming left V 1 base short and J 3 bases short, with 6 bases between. Germline V gene data show CDR1 as SNHLY and CDR2 as FYNNEI. This CDR3 is 14 amino acids long. This chain's CDR3 is CASSEGRSNEKLFF. CDR3 sequence (DNA): TGTGCCAGCAGTGAAGGGAGGTCTAATGAAAAACTGTTTTTT. The complete variable domain, with remaining parts taken from reference TRBV2 and TRBJ1-4, reads EPEVTQTPSHQVTQMGQEVILRCVPISNHLYFYWYRQILGQKVEFLVSFYNNEISEKSEIFDDQFSVERPDGSNFTLKIRSTKLEDSAMYFCASSEGRSNEKLFFGSGTQLSVL.